This is a list of T cell receptor beta chains from one sample in a study of T-cell reconstitution after alpha-beta-depleted transplantation in children. One entry per CDR3 protein, called by TCRdb with MiXCR from the PCR reads. Of some 200,000 distinct CDR3 sequences detected, roughly 15% appear once; the ten largest clones hold over 10%. The material sequenced was PBMCs from the stem cell graft donor, taken from the stem cell graft. These receptors were taken from a human donor who donated a stem cell graft to a child with acute lymphoblastic leukemia. CDR3s include the opening cysteine and the closing phenylalanine or tryptophan. Fields, in order: J gene, D gene, V gene, clone size, CDR3 DNA, CDR3 protein. D genes are given only for firm matches. The size entry is marked missing in some rows and otherwise reads once, few, many or a size class.

j_gene: TRBJ2-1
d_gene: .
v_gene: TRBV12-3/TRBV12-4
abundance: many
CDR3nt: TGTGCCAGCAGCAATCCCCGGGACTTAGCACATGAGCAGTTCTTC
CDR3aa: CASSNPRDLAHEQFF

j_gene: TRBJ2-3
d_gene: .
v_gene: TRBV20-1
abundance: many
CDR3nt: TGCAGTGCTAGAGGGGGGACGGGAGATGGGTCAGATACGCAGTATTTT
CDR3aa: CSARGGTGDGSDTQYF

j_gene: TRBJ2-6
d_gene: .
v_gene: TRBV6-1
abundance: .
CDR3nt: TGTGCCAGCCTTACGAACCAGGGGACCGGGGCCAACGTCCTGACTTTC
CDR3aa: CASLTNQGTGANVLTF

j_gene: TRBJ2-5
d_gene: .
v_gene: TRBV5-1
abundance: many
CDR3nt: TGCGCCAGCAGCTTGGAAGGGGTAGAGACCCAGTACTTC
CDR3aa: CASSLEGVETQYF

j_gene: TRBJ2-7
d_gene: TRBD1
v_gene: TRBV5-1
abundance: many
CDR3nt: TGCGCCAGCAGCAGACCCTCGGGACAGGGTACGAAATACGAGCAGTACTTC
CDR3aa: CASSRPSGQGTKYEQYF

j_gene: TRBJ2-5
d_gene: TRBD1
v_gene: TRBV6-1
abundance: many
CDR3nt: TGTGCCAGCCAAGAACAGGGGTTCTCGGGGGAGACCCAGTACTTC
CDR3aa: CASQEQGFSGETQYF

j_gene: TRBJ2-7
d_gene: .
v_gene: TRBV27
abundance: once
CDR3nt: TGTGCCAGCAGTTTATCCGCCAGGGGGGTTTCCTACGAGCAGTACTTC
CDR3aa: CASSLSARGVSYEQYF

j_gene: TRBJ2-1
d_gene: .
v_gene: TRBV7-8
abundance: many
CDR3nt: TGTGCCAGCAGCTTAGACAGGGCCCGCTCCTACAATGAGCAGTTCTTC
CDR3aa: CASSLDRARSYNEQFF

j_gene: TRBJ2-7
d_gene: .
v_gene: TRBV7-8
abundance: many
CDR3nt: TGTGCCAGCAGCTTAGTTGGTAGCGAGAGCGAGCAGTACTTC
CDR3aa: CASSLVGSESEQYF

j_gene: TRBJ1-2
d_gene: .
v_gene: TRBV12-3/TRBV12-4
abundance: .
CDR3nt: TGTGCCAGCAGTTTTGAACAGGACTATGGCTACACCTTC
CDR3aa: CASSFEQDYGYTF

j_gene: TRBJ1-2
d_gene: TRBD1
v_gene: TRBV20-1
abundance: .
CDR3nt: TGCAGTGCTAGAGATTCGGGACAGAACTATGGCTACACCTTC
CDR3aa: CSARDSGQNYGYTF

j_gene: TRBJ2-1
d_gene: TRBD2
v_gene: TRBV5-1
abundance: .
CDR3nt: TGCGCCAGCAGCCCCGGTATCAGGGGACTAGCGGGTTACAATGAGCAGTTCTTC
CDR3aa: CASSPGIRGLAGYNEQFF

j_gene: TRBJ2-2
d_gene: TRBD1
v_gene: TRBV5-1
abundance: few
CDR3nt: TGCGCCAGCAGCTCCTCTGGACAGGGAGGAACCGGGGAGCTGTTTTTT
CDR3aa: CASSSSGQGGTGELFF

j_gene: TRBJ2-4
d_gene: .
v_gene: TRBV7-6
abundance: .
CDR3nt: TGTGCCAGCAGCTTATCACGGGAGAACATTCAGTACTTC
CDR3aa: CASSLSRENIQYF

j_gene: TRBJ2-5
d_gene: .
v_gene: TRBV11-2
abundance: .
CDR3nt: TGTGCCAGCAGCGTCATCAGGAACCAAGAGACCCAGTACTTC
CDR3aa: CASSVIRNQETQYF

j_gene: TRBJ2-7
d_gene: .
v_gene: TRBV5-1
abundance: .
CDR3nt: TGCGCCAGCAGCTCAGCCCCTAGCGACGAGCAGTACTTC
CDR3aa: CASSSAPSDEQYF

j_gene: TRBJ2-7
d_gene: .
v_gene: TRBV20-1
abundance: many
CDR3nt: TGCAGTGCTAGAGATCAAGGGACTCTTACCTACGAGCAGTACTTC
CDR3aa: CSARDQGTLTYEQYF